This is a list of T cell receptor beta chains from one sample in a study of blood T cell repertoires in COVID-19. Clones were read by immunoSEQ multiplex PCR, and TCRdb kept only the in-frame ones, dropping some. In the table there are some 400,000 clones, around nine tenths of which are singletons. The sequencing input was PBMCs or T cells enriched from blood (not recorded which). The receptors shown here come from a woman aged 25 to 39 who had recovered from COVID-19. CDR3s include the opening cysteine and the closing phenylalanine or tryptophan. The D gene is left open where the match is weak. A row's size may be missing; if present it is once, few, many or a size class.

V gene: TRBV18
D gene: -
clone size: -
J gene: TRBJ2-1
CDR3 protein: CASSPDIGPYNEQFF
CDR3 DNA: TGTGCCAGCTCACCCGACATCGGTCCCTACAATGAGCAGTTCTTC

V gene: TRBV29-1
D gene: TRBD1
clone size: -
J gene: TRBJ1-2
CDR3 protein: CSVEGDRENGYTF
CDR3 DNA: TGCAGCGTTGAAGGGGACAGGGAGAATGGCTACACCTTC

V gene: TRBV4-1
D gene: TRBD1
clone size: -
J gene: TRBJ1-1
CDR3 protein: CASSQLQGGTEAFF
CDR3 DNA: TGCGCCAGCAGCCAGCTTCAGGGGGGCACTGAAGCTTTCTTT

V gene: TRBV7-9
D gene: TRBD1
clone size: -
J gene: TRBJ2-7
CDR3 protein: CASSSTGQGNYEQYF
CDR3 DNA: TGTGCCAGCAGCTCGACGGGACAGGGCAACTACGAGCAGTACTTC

V gene: TRBV4-2
D gene: TRBD1
clone size: -
J gene: TRBJ1-6
CDR3 protein: CASSQDPQGGNSPLHF
CDR3 DNA: TGTGCCAGCAGCCAAGATCCACAGGGGGGGAATTCACCCCTCCACTTT

V gene: TRBV5-8
D gene: -
clone size: -
J gene: TRBJ2-1
CDR3 protein: CASSDYRVGNEQFF
CDR3 DNA: TGTGCCAGCAGCGACTACAGGGTGGGCAATGAGCAGTTCTTC

V gene: TRBV2
D gene: TRBD2
clone size: -
J gene: TRBJ2-7
CDR3 protein: CASSPRLAGGLYEQYF
CDR3 DNA: TGTGCCAGCAGTCCACGACTAGCGGGAGGTCTCTACGAGCAGTACTTC

V gene: TRBV7-2
D gene: TRBD2
clone size: -
J gene: TRBJ2-3
CDR3 protein: CASSRDGGETDTQYF
CDR3 DNA: TGTGCCAGCAGCCGGGACGGGGGGGAAACAGATACGCAGTATTTT

V gene: TRBV18
D gene: -
clone size: -
J gene: TRBJ1-2
CDR3 protein: CASSGGQDTYGYTF
CDR3 DNA: TGTGCCAGCTCCGGGGGGCAGGACACCTATGGCTACACCTTC

V gene: TRBV12-5
D gene: -
clone size: -
J gene: TRBJ2-5
CDR3 protein: CASGLVLGETQYF
CDR3 DNA: TGTGCTAGTGGTTTGGTACTAGGAGAGACCCAGTACTTC

V gene: TRBV12-5
D gene: -
clone size: -
J gene: TRBJ2-2
CDR3 protein: CASRRGNTGELFF
CDR3 DNA: TGTGCTAGTCGCAGGGGAAACACCGGGGAGCTGTTTTTT

V gene: TRBV19
D gene: -
clone size: -
J gene: TRBJ2-5
CDR3 protein: CASSMGGAGGYEETQYF
CDR3 DNA: TGTGCCAGTAGTATGGGCGGGGCAGGCGGATATGAAGAGACCCAGTACTTC

V gene: TRBV2
D gene: -
clone size: -
J gene: TRBJ2-3
CDR3 protein: CAGKRTISTDTQYF
CDR3 DNA: TGTGCCGGCAAACGGACTATCAGCACAGATACGCAGTATTTT

V gene: TRBV9
D gene: -
clone size: -
J gene: TRBJ2-1
CDR3 protein: CASSVRPGATSGEQFF
CDR3 DNA: TGTGCCAGCAGCGTCCGCCCTGGAGCCACCTCCGGGGAGCAGTTCTTC

V gene: TRBV29-1
D gene: TRBD1
clone size: -
J gene: TRBJ2-7
CDR3 protein: CSVGDDRGGYEQYF
CDR3 DNA: TGCAGCGTTGGGGATGACAGGGGGGGATACGAGCAGTACTTC

V gene: TRBV2
D gene: -
clone size: -
J gene: TRBJ1-5
CDR3 protein: CASRERDNSNQPQHF
CDR3 DNA: TGTGCCAGCAGAGAGAGGGACAATAGCAATCAGCCCCAGCATTTT

V gene: TRBV6-6
D gene: TRBD1
clone size: -
J gene: TRBJ1-3
CDR3 protein: CASSYGQGGNTIYF
CDR3 DNA: TGTGCCAGCAGTTACGGACAGGGTGGAAACACCATATATTTT

V gene: TRBV10-3
D gene: -
clone size: once
J gene: TRBJ1-1
CDR3 protein: CAISVEGRTEAFF
CDR3 DNA: TGTGCCATCAGTGTCGAGGGAAGGACTGAAGCTTTCTTT

V gene: TRBV5-6
D gene: -
clone size: -
J gene: TRBJ1-2
CDR3 protein: CASSLDRDRGYTF
CDR3 DNA: TGTGCCAGCAGCTTGGACAGGGATAGAGGCTACACCTTC

V gene: TRBV18
D gene: -
clone size: -
J gene: TRBJ2-5
CDR3 protein: CASSPAVGGETQYF
CDR3 DNA: TGTGCCAGCTCACCGGCCGTTGGAGGGGAGACCCAGTACTTC

V gene: TRBV19
D gene: -
clone size: -
J gene: TRBJ2-1
CDR3 protein: CASSNRQVSYNEQFF
CDR3 DNA: TGTGCCAGTAGTAACCGACAGGTCTCCTACAATGAGCAGTTCTTC

V gene: TRBV6-1
D gene: -
clone size: -
J gene: TRBJ1-2
CDR3 protein: CASSEARGRSYTF
CDR3 DNA: TGTGCCAGCAGTGAAGCGCGGGGGAGAAGCTACACCTTC

V gene: TRBV6-5
D gene: -
clone size: -
J gene: TRBJ2-1
CDR3 protein: CASSYSITGEQFF
CDR3 DNA: TGTGCCAGCAGTTACTCGATAACGGGTGAGCAGTTCTTC

V gene: TRBV10-2
D gene: -
clone size: -
J gene: TRBJ1-2
CDR3 protein: CASISSRTANSNGYTF
CDR3 DNA: TGCGCCAGCATTAGTTCCCGGACAGCGAATTCGAATGGCTACACCTTC

V gene: TRBV6-1
D gene: -
clone size: -
J gene: TRBJ1-2
CDR3 protein: CASSEAGRGARLARGYTF
CDR3 DNA: TGTGCCAGCAGTGAAGCGGGGAGGGGGGCCCGGCTTGCCCGGGGCTACACCTTC

V gene: TRBV7-3
D gene: -
clone size: -
J gene: TRBJ2-3
CDR3 protein: CASSLSPGPDTQYF
CDR3 DNA: TGTGCCAGCAGCTTAAGTCCAGGGCCAGATACGCAGTATTTT

V gene: TRBV30
D gene: -
clone size: -
J gene: TRBJ1-1
CDR3 protein: CAWRVRPGGRNTEAFF
CDR3 DNA: TGTGCCTGGAGGGTAAGACCGGGAGGGCGGAACACTGAAGCTTTCTTT

V gene: TRBV30
D gene: -
clone size: -
J gene: TRBJ1-1
CDR3 protein: CAWSVYGGNEAFF
CDR3 DNA: TGTGCCTGGAGTGTATACGGGGGTAATGAAGCTTTCTTT

V gene: TRBV5-6
D gene: -
clone size: -
J gene: TRBJ1-5
CDR3 protein: CASSEQGRSNQPQHF
CDR3 DNA: TGTGCCAGCAGCGAACAGGGTCGCTCCAATCAGCCCCAGCATTTT

V gene: TRBV14
D gene: TRBD1
clone size: -
J gene: TRBJ2-1
CDR3 protein: CASSPRDRGSDEQFF
CDR3 DNA: TGTGCCAGCAGCCCCCGGGACAGGGGGTCGGATGAGCAGTTCTTC

V gene: TRBV7-8
D gene: TRBD1
clone size: -
J gene: TRBJ2-7
CDR3 protein: CASSLESGQSYEQYF
CDR3 DNA: TGTGCCAGCAGCTTAGAATCGGGACAGTCCTACGAGCAGTACTTC

V gene: TRBV13
D gene: TRBD2
clone size: -
J gene: TRBJ2-3
CDR3 protein: CASSFTSGFAFYTQYF
CDR3 DNA: TGTGCCAGCAGCTTCACTAGCGGCTTCGCGTTTTACACGCAGTATTTT

V gene: TRBV30
D gene: -
clone size: -
J gene: TRBJ1-5
CDR3 protein: CAWSPGDYSNQPQHF
CDR3 DNA: TGTGCCTGGAGCCCCGGGGATTATAGCAATCAGCCCCAGCATTTT

V gene: TRBV9
D gene: -
clone size: -
J gene: TRBJ1-2
CDR3 protein: CASQRDWGDGYTF
CDR3 DNA: TGTGCCAGCCAGAGAGACTGGGGAGATGGCTACACCTTC

V gene: TRBV11-3
D gene: TRBD1
clone size: -
J gene: TRBJ2-5
CDR3 protein: CASSSGTGGRKTQYF
CDR3 DNA: TGTGCCAGCAGCTCTGGGACAGGGGGACGAAAGACCCAGTACTTC

V gene: TRBV4-1
D gene: -
clone size: few
J gene: TRBJ2-7
CDR3 protein: CASSHPQQSYEQYF
CDR3 DNA: TGCGCCAGCAGCCACCCACAGCAATCCTACGAGCAGTACTTC

V gene: TRBV6-5
D gene: -
clone size: -
J gene: TRBJ1-5
CDR3 protein: CASASGGNQPQHF
CDR3 DNA: TGTGCCAGCGCAAGCGGCGGGAATCAGCCCCAGCATTTT

V gene: TRBV6-5
D gene: -
clone size: -
J gene: TRBJ1-2
CDR3 protein: CASSPGGGNYGYTF
CDR3 DNA: TGTGCCAGCAGCCCCGGGGGAGGCAACTATGGCTACACCTTC

V gene: TRBV4-1
D gene: -
clone size: -
J gene: TRBJ2-7
CDR3 protein: CASSHPREGAALYEQYF
CDR3 DNA: TGCGCCAGCAGCCACCCCCGAGAAGGGGCCGCACTCTACGAGCAGTACTTC

V gene: TRBV11-3
D gene: TRBD2
clone size: -
J gene: TRBJ2-2
CDR3 protein: CASSKRLAGFSGELFF
CDR3 DNA: TGTGCCAGCAGCAAGAGACTAGCGGGATTTTCCGGGGAGCTGTTTTTT